The T cell receptor (beta chain) under discussion was sequenced for a study of cytomegalovirus exposure and HLA in healthy donors. Study results and limitations: Accounts indicate the classifier identified cytomegalovirus status with strong specificity and sensitivity.

CDR1 and CDR2 from the germline V gene are SGHNT and YYREEE (reference sequence). Trimming removed 3 bases from V and 1 base from J; junction bases left unmatched: 3. This CDR3 contains 14 residues. As to this clone: Its antigen is still unknown.

Assay: immunoSEQ multiplex PCR; the TCRdb copy retains only in-frame clones and omits some. Of 220,000 or so clones in the sample, 90% to 95% were seen once. Sequenced material: PBMCs. This TCR derives from a woman younger than 35 in good health and CMV-seronegative. The chain uses TRBV5-4 and TRBJ1-1; 7 bases align to TRBD1. The CDR3 region is CASSYRGGNTEAFF. The DNA for the CDR3 is TGTGCCAGCAGCTACAGGGGAGGGAACACTGAAGCTTTCTTT.